These T cell receptor beta chains were read from a single sample in a study of a mutant IDH1 vaccine in newly diagnosed glioma. These receptors' antigens are unknown. The protocol was immunoSEQ multiplex PCR, while the TCRdb copy is restricted to in-frame clones and leaves out a portion. The sample has about 35,000 clones, 80% seen once; the top ten hold roughly 15%. The source was peripheral blood mononuclear cells (PBMCs), collected from a glioma patient whose treatment included an IDH1 peptide vaccine. These receptors were obtained from a woman aged 25-40 years with glioma. Some clones in this sample may be carry-over from other donors' samples. Both conserved end residues are part of each CDR3. The order of the fields is D gene, J gene, clone size, V gene, CDR3 DNA, CDR3 protein. The D gene is left open where the match is weak. Expanded clones get a size class; other rows say once, few or many, or leave the size out.

D gene: TRBD2
J gene: TRBJ2-5
clone size: .
V gene: TRBV19
CDR3 DNA: TGTGCCAGTAGCGGGCGGGAGGGCCTTGAGACCCAGTACTTC
CDR3 protein: CASSGREGLETQYF

D gene: .
J gene: TRBJ2-1
clone size: .
V gene: TRBV30
CDR3 DNA: TGTGCCTGGAGGGACGGGGAGTACAATGAGCAGTTCTTC
CDR3 protein: CAWRDGEYNEQFF

D gene: .
J gene: TRBJ2-4
clone size: .
V gene: TRBV21-1
CDR3 DNA: TGTGCCAGCAGCGCCCCCGCAGAGATTCAGTACTTC
CDR3 protein: CASSAPAEIQYF

D gene: .
J gene: TRBJ1-5
clone size: .
V gene: TRBV2
CDR3 DNA: TGTGCCAGCAGTGGGGGGGGAGGAAGTCAGCCCCAGCATTTT
CDR3 protein: CASSGGGGSQPQHF

D gene: .
J gene: TRBJ2-3
clone size: .
V gene: TRBV5-4
CDR3 DNA: TGTGCCAGCAGCTTACAGGGACCAGATACGCAGTATTTT
CDR3 protein: CASSLQGPDTQYF

D gene: .
J gene: TRBJ2-3
clone size: .
V gene: TRBV7-9
CDR3 DNA: TGTGCCAGCAGCTTAGGCCAGGGATATGATACGCAGTATTTT
CDR3 protein: CASSLGQGYDTQYF

D gene: .
J gene: TRBJ2-5
clone size: .
V gene: TRBV6-6
CDR3 DNA: TGTGCCAGCAGTTTGGTATCCGCTGGGGAGACCCAGTACTTC
CDR3 protein: CASSLVSAGETQYF

D gene: TRBD1
J gene: TRBJ1-5
clone size: .
V gene: TRBV30
CDR3 DNA: TGTGCCTGGAGTGTACGAGGCAGGGGGCCGGAATTCCCGAATCAGCCCCAGCATTTT
CDR3 protein: CAWSVRGRGPEFPNQPQHF

D gene: TRBD2
J gene: TRBJ2-7
clone size: once
V gene: TRBV7-2
CDR3 DNA: TGTGCCAGCAGCTTGACTAGCGGCTCCTACGAGCAGTACTTC
CDR3 protein: CASSLTSGSYEQYF

D gene: TRBD2
J gene: TRBJ2-3
clone size: .
V gene: TRBV27
CDR3 DNA: TGTGCCTCTTACCGACGCCGGGAGGAGATAGATACGCAGTATTTT
CDR3 protein: CASYRRREEIDTQYF

D gene: .
J gene: TRBJ1-1
clone size: few
V gene: TRBV5-6
CDR3 DNA: TGTGCCAGCAGCTTGCGGTGGGCGCGAACTGAAGCTTTCTTT
CDR3 protein: CASSLRWARTEAFF

D gene: .
J gene: TRBJ2-6
clone size: .
V gene: TRBV10-3
CDR3 DNA: TGTGCCACATGGAGAAGCGGGGCCAACGTCCTGACTTTC
CDR3 protein: CATWRSGANVLTF

D gene: .
J gene: TRBJ1-2
clone size: once
V gene: TRBV6-5
CDR3 DNA: TGTGCCAGCAGTCCAGAGGCAGGCTATGGCTACACCTTC
CDR3 protein: CASSPEAGYGYTF

D gene: TRBD2
J gene: TRBJ2-1
clone size: .
V gene: TRBV4-2
CDR3 DNA: TGTGCCAGCAGCCGAGGGCTAGCGGGAGCTTTCTTC
CDR3 protein: CASSRGLAGAFF

D gene: TRBD2
J gene: TRBJ2-7
clone size: once
V gene: TRBV11-2
CDR3 DNA: TGTGCCAGCAGCTTAGATGGGGCCCTTTTTACAGCGGGAGGGCACGAGCAGTACTTC
CDR3 protein: CASSLDGALFTAGGHEQYF

D gene: TRBD2
J gene: TRBJ2-2
clone size: .
V gene: TRBV5-4
CDR3 DNA: TGTGCCAGCAGCTTGGCCTCCGGGACTAGCCCCGGGGAGCTGTTTTTT
CDR3 protein: CASSLASGTSPGELFF

D gene: TRBD2
J gene: TRBJ2-7
clone size: .
V gene: TRBV5-4
CDR3 DNA: TGTGCCAGCAGCCCTAGGACTAGCGGGGAATACGAGCAGTACTTC
CDR3 protein: CASSPRTSGEYEQYF

D gene: .
J gene: TRBJ2-7
clone size: .
V gene: TRBV14
CDR3 DNA: TGTGCCAGCAGCCAAGTTCGGGTGGTGGCCTCCTACGAGCAGTACTTC
CDR3 protein: CASSQVRVVASYEQYF

D gene: .
J gene: TRBJ2-2
clone size: .
V gene: TRBV10-2
CDR3 DNA: TGCGCCAGCAGTACCGGACTGACCCCCGGGGAGCTGTTTTTT
CDR3 protein: CASSTGLTPGELFF

D gene: TRBD1
J gene: TRBJ1-2
clone size: .
V gene: TRBV14
CDR3 DNA: TGTGCCAGCAGCCAGGACAGGGTGAGAGGAGGCTACACCTTC
CDR3 protein: CASSQDRVRGGYTF

D gene: TRBD1
J gene: TRBJ2-1
clone size: .
V gene: TRBV5-1
CDR3 DNA: TGCGCCAGCAGCTTGGAGGGACAGGGAGAGTACAATGAGCAGTTCTTC
CDR3 protein: CASSLEGQGEYNEQFF

D gene: TRBD1
J gene: TRBJ2-6
clone size: .
V gene: TRBV6-4
CDR3 DNA: TGTGCCAGCAAGACAGGGCCTGGGGCCAACGTCCTGACTTTC
CDR3 protein: CASKTGPGANVLTF

D gene: .
J gene: TRBJ1-3
clone size: .
V gene: TRBV28
CDR3 DNA: TGTGCCAGCAGTTTGTCGGGGGCATCCCTTTCTGGAAACACCATATATTTT
CDR3 protein: CASSLSGASLSGNTIYF

D gene: .
J gene: TRBJ1-4
clone size: .
V gene: TRBV6-5
CDR3 DNA: TGTGCCAGCAGTTATGCCCAACTCACTAATGAAAAACTGTTTTTT
CDR3 protein: CASSYAQLTNEKLFF

D gene: .
J gene: TRBJ2-1
clone size: .
V gene: TRBV29-1
CDR3 DNA: TGCAGCGTGAAGTCCTACAATGAGCAGTTCTTC
CDR3 protein: CSVKSYNEQFF

D gene: .
J gene: TRBJ1-2
clone size: .
V gene: TRBV4-1
CDR3 DNA: TGCGCCAGCAGCCAAACCGTCGGACAGCCCTATGGCTACACCTTC
CDR3 protein: CASSQTVGQPYGYTF

D gene: .
J gene: TRBJ2-7
clone size: .
V gene: TRBV4-1
CDR3 DNA: TGCGCCAGCAGCCAACCCCTCCGGAGTAGGAAATTCGAGCAGTACTTC
CDR3 protein: CASSQPLRSRKFEQYF

D gene: .
J gene: TRBJ2-1
clone size: .
V gene: TRBV6-4
CDR3 DNA: TGTGCCAGCAGATCGGACGCCTACAATGAGCAGTTCTTC
CDR3 protein: CASRSDAYNEQFF

D gene: TRBD2
J gene: TRBJ2-1
clone size: .
V gene: TRBV4-1
CDR3 DNA: TGCGCCAGCAGCCAAGATCCTCCTAGCGGGCGGTACAATGAGCAGTTCTTC
CDR3 protein: CASSQDPPSGRYNEQFF

D gene: TRBD2
J gene: TRBJ2-5
clone size: .
V gene: TRBV6-1
CDR3 DNA: TGTGCCAGCGAAAGGGGAGGGATGAAGACCCAGTACTTC
CDR3 protein: CASERGGMKTQYF

D gene: TRBD2
J gene: TRBJ2-1
clone size: .
V gene: TRBV19
CDR3 DNA: TGTGCCAGTACCATACCCGGGGAGGGCCTGGACAATGAGCAGTTCTTC
CDR3 protein: CASTIPGEGLDNEQFF

D gene: .
J gene: TRBJ1-3
clone size: .
V gene: TRBV7-9
CDR3 DNA: TGTGCCAGCAGCAAAGAGGGGAAGTCGGACACCATATATTTT
CDR3 protein: CASSKEGKSDTIYF

D gene: .
J gene: TRBJ2-5
clone size: .
V gene: TRBV19
CDR3 DNA: TGTGCCAGTAGTTTGACAGGAAACCAAGAGACCCAGTACTTC
CDR3 protein: CASSLTGNQETQYF

D gene: .
J gene: TRBJ1-2
clone size: .
V gene: TRBV18
CDR3 DNA: TGTGCCAGCTCACCACAACAGGCCGCCGGGGACTATGGCTACACCTTC
CDR3 protein: CASSPQQAAGDYGYTF

D gene: .
J gene: TRBJ2-1
clone size: .
V gene: TRBV29-1
CDR3 DNA: TGCAGCGTTGAAGCACCAGGGCCATCCCCCTACAATGAGCAGTTCTTC
CDR3 protein: CSVEAPGPSPYNEQFF

D gene: .
J gene: TRBJ2-7
clone size: .
V gene: TRBV11-2
CDR3 DNA: TGTGCCAGCAGCTTAGGTTTTGGGGGGGCCCGCGAGCAGTACTTC
CDR3 protein: CASSLGFGGAREQYF

D gene: TRBD2
J gene: TRBJ2-7
clone size: .
V gene: TRBV11-2
CDR3 DNA: TGTGCCAGCAGCCCCGATTTAGGCGGGAGGGCTACCTACGAGCAGTACTTC
CDR3 protein: CASSPDLGGRATYEQYF

D gene: .
J gene: TRBJ1-1
clone size: few
V gene: TRBV6-1
CDR3 DNA: TGTGCCAGCTTCCCCAGGGACACTGAAGCTTTCTTT
CDR3 protein: CASFPRDTEAFF

D gene: .
J gene: TRBJ2-3
clone size: .
V gene: TRBV9
CDR3 DNA: TGTGCCAGCAGCGCCCCTACCCCGCAGGTCGCGCAGTATTTT
CDR3 protein: CASSAPTPQVAQYF

D gene: .
J gene: TRBJ1-2
clone size: .
V gene: TRBV6-1
CDR3 DNA: TGTGCCAGCAGTCAGTGGGGCGGCTACACCTTC
CDR3 protein: CASSQWGGYTF

D gene: .
J gene: TRBJ2-3
clone size: .
V gene: TRBV7-6
CDR3 DNA: TGTGCCAGCAGCTTACTTACCACAGATACGCAGTATTTT
CDR3 protein: CASSLLTTDTQYF

D gene: .
J gene: TRBJ1-5
clone size: .
V gene: TRBV19
CDR3 DNA: TGTGCCAGTAGTCCCGACAGAAGCAATCAGCCCCAGCATTTT
CDR3 protein: CASSPDRSNQPQHF

D gene: .
J gene: TRBJ1-2
clone size: once
V gene: TRBV27
CDR3 DNA: TGTGCCAGCAGTCCCGGGTATGGCTACACCTTC
CDR3 protein: CASSPGYGYTF

D gene: .
J gene: TRBJ2-3
clone size: .
V gene: TRBV9
CDR3 DNA: TGTGCCAGCAGTCGTATGGGCCCCGATACGCAGTATTTT
CDR3 protein: CASSRMGPDTQYF